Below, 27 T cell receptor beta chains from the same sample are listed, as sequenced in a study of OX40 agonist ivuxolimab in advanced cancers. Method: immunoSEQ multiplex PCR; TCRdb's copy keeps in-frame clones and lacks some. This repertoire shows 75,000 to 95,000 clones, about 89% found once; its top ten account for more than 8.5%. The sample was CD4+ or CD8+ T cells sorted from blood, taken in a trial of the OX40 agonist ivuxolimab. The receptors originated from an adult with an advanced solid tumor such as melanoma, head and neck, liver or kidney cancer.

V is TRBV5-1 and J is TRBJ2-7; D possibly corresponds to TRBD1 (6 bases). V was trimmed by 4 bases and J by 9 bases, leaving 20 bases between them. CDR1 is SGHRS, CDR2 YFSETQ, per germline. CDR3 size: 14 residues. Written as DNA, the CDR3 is TGCGCCAGCAGCCCGATGGAGACAGGCTATAGGCAGTACTTC. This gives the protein CASSPMETGYRQYF.

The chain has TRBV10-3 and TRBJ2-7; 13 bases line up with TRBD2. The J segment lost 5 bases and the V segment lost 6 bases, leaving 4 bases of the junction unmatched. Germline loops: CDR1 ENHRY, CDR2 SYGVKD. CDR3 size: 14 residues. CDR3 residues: CAISSGLAGNEQYF. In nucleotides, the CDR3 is TGTGCCATCAGCTCGGGACTAGCGGGAAACGAGCAGTACTTC.

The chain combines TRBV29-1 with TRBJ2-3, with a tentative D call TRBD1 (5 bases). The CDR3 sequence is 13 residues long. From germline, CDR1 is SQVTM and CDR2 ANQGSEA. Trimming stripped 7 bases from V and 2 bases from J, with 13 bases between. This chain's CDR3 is CSADPDITDTQYF. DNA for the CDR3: TGCAGCGCCGATCCGGACATCACAGATACGCAGTATTTT.

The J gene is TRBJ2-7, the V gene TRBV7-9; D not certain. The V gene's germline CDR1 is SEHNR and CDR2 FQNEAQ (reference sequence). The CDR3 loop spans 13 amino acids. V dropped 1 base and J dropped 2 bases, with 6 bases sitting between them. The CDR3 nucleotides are TGTGCCAGCAGCTTAGACACGGCCTACGAGCAGTACTTC. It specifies CASSLDTAYEQYF.

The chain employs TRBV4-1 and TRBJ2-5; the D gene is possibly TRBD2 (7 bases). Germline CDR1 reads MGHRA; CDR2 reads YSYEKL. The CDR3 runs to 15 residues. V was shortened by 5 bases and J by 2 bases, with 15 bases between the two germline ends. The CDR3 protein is CASSSRGGGQETQYF. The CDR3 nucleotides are TGCGCCAGCAGCTCCCGAGGGGGAGGGCAAGAGACCCAGTACTTC.

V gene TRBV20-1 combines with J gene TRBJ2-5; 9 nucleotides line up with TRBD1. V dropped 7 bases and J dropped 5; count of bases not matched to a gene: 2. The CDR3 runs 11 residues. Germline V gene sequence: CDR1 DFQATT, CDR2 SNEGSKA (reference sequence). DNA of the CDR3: TGCAGTGGGGACAGGGCCGAGACCCAGTACTTC. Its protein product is CSGDRAETQYF.

The CDR3 is CASSPPGQRSYEQYF. The DNA for the CDR3 is TGTGCCAGCTCACCACCGGGACAGCGAAGTTACGAGCAGTACTTC. V gene TRBV18 combines with J gene TRBJ2-7, with TRBD1 matching over 7 bases. Germline V gene data show CDR1 as KGHSH and CDR2 as LQKENI. The length of the CDR3 is 15 residues. V shed 0 bases, J shed 4 bases, and the junction held 6 bases outside the gene matches.

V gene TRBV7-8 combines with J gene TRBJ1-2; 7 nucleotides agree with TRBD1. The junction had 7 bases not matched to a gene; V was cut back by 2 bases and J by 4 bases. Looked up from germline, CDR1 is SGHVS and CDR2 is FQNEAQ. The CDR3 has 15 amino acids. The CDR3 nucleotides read TGTGCCAGCAGCTTACGAATTACAGGGGCCTATGGCTACACCTTC. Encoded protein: CASSLRITGAYGYTF.

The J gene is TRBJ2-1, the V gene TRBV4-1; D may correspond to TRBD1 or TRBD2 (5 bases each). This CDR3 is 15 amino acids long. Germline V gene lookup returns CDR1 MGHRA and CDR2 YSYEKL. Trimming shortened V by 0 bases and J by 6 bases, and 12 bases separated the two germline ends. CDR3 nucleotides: TGCGCCAGCAGCCAAGACCGGGACCCTGCCAATGAGCAGTTCTTC. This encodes CASSQDRDPANEQFF.

The CDR3 loop reads CASSAPGLAGGPNTGELFF. The CDR3 region has the DNA TGTGCCAGCAGCGCTCCGGGACTAGCGGGAGGGCCGAACACCGGGGAGCTGTTTTTT. The chain employs TRBV7-9 and TRBJ2-2, with 16 bases that match TRBD2. CDR3 length equals 19 residues. Trimming at V came to 5 bases and at J to 0 bases, leaving 6 bases not matched to a gene. Germline V lookup: CDR1 SEHNR, CDR2 FQNEAQ (reference sequence).

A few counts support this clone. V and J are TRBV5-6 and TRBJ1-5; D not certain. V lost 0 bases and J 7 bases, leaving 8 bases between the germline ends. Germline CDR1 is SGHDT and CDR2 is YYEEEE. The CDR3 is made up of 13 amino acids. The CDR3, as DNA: TGTGCCAGCAGCTTGGGACTCAGCCAGCCCCAGCATTTT. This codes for CASSLGLSQPQHF.

The CDR3 coding sequence is TGCGCCAGCAGGGACCCTCCTGGGGGCTACACCTTC. Protein sequence: CASRDPPGGYTF. This chain links TRBV10-2 with TRBJ1-2; no reliable D call. Trimming took 6 bases from V and 8 from J, leaving 13 bases between them. The CDR3 is 12 residues long. Germline CDR1 is WSHSY and CDR2 is SAAADI.

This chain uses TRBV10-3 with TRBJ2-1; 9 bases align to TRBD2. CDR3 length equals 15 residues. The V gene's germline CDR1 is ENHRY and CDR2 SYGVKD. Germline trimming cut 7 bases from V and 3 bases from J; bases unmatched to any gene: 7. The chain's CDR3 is CAITKAGGGYNEQFF. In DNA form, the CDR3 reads TGTGCCATCACCAAAGCGGGAGGAGGCTACAATGAGCAGTTCTTC.

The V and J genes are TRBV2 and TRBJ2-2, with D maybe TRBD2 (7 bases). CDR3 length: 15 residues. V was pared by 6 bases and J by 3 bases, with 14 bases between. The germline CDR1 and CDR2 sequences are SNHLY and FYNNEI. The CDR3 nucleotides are TGTGCCAGCAGACAAGAGGGGGGGGACACCGGGGAGCTGTTTTTT. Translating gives CASRQEGGDTGELFF.

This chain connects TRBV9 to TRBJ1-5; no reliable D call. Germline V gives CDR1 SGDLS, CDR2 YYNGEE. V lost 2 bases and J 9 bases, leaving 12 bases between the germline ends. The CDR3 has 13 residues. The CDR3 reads CASSVGVNRPQHF. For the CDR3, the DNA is TGTGCCAGCAGCGTCGGGGTCAACCGGCCCCAGCATTTT. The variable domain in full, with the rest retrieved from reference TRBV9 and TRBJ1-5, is DSGVTQTPKHLITATGQRVTLRCSPRSGDLSVYWYQQSLDQGLQFLIQYYNGEERAKGNILERFSAQQFPDLHSELNLSSLELGDSALYFCASSVGVNRPQHFGDGTRLSIL.

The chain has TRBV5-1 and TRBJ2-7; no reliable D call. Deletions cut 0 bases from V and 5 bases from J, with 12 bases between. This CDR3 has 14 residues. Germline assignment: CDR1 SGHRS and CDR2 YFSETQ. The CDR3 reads CASSLAGRPHEQYF. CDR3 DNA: TGCGCCAGCAGCTTGGCGGGCCGGCCCCACGAGCAGTACTTC.

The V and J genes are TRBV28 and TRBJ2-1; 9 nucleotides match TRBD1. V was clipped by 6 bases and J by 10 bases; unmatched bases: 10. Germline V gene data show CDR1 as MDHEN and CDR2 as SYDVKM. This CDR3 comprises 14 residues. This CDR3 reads CASRTGGGRQEQFF. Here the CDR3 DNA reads TGTGCCAGCAGAACAGGGGGCGGAAGACAGGAGCAGTTCTTC.

The DNA for the CDR3 is TGCGCCAGCAGTGAGTTGGCGGGGGACACCGGGGAGCTGTTTTTT. The encoded protein is CASSELAGDTGELFF. The chain is built from TRBV10-1 and TRBJ2-2; 7 nucleotides match TRBD2. V gave up 1 base and J gave up 3 bases; unmatched junction bases: 2. In germline, CDR1 is WNHNN, CDR2 SYGVQD (reference sequence). This CDR3 region has 15 residues.

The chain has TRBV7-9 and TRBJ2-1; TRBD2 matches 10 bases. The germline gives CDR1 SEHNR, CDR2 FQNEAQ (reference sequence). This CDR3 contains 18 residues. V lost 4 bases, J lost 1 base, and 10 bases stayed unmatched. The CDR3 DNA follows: TGTGCCAGCAGCTCCCAGCGGGGGGGCCGAGGGTCCTACAATGAGCAGTTCTTC. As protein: CASSSQRGGRGSYNEQFF. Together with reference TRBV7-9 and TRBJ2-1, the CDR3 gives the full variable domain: DTGVSQNPRHKITKRGQNVTFRCDPISEHNRLYWYRQTLGQGPEFLTYFQNEAQLEKSRLLSDRFSAERPKGSFSTLEIQRTEQGDSAMYLCASSSQRGGRGSYNEQFFGPGTRLTVL.

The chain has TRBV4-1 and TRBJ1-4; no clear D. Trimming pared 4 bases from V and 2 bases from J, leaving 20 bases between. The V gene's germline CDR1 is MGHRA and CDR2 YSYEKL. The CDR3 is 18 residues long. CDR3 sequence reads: CASSRFLWRGFTNEKLFF. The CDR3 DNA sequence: TGCGCCAGCAGCCGATTCCTTTGGCGAGGTTTCACTAATGAAAAACTGTTTTTT.

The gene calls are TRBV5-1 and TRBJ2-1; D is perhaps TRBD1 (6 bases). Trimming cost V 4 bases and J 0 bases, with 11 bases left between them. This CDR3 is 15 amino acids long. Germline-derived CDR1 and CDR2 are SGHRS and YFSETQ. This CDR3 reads CASSQTTGSYNEQFF. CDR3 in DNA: TGCGCCAGCAGCCAAACGACAGGCTCCTACAATGAGCAGTTCTTC.

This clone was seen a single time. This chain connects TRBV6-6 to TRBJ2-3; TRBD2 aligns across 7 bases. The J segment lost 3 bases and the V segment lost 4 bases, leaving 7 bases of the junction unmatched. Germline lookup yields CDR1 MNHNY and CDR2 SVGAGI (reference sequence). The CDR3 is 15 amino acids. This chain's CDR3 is CASSWGGDGTDTQYF. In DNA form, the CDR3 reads TGTGCCAGCAGTTGGGGGGGGGACGGGACAGATACGCAGTATTTT.

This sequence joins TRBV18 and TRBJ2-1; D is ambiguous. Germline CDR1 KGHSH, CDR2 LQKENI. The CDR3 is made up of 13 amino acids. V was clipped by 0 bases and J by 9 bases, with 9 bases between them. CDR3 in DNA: TGTGCCAGCTCACCACCTTTAGCCCTTGAGCAGTTCTTC. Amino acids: CASSPPLALEQFF.

The CDR3 is CASTHLRDSYMNTEAFF. CDR3 in DNA: TGTGCCAGCACCCACCTCCGGGACAGCTACATGAACACTGAAGCTTTCTTT. The chain is built from TRBV7-9 and TRBJ1-1, with TRBD1 identical over 7 bases. V lost 7 bases, J lost 0 bases, and 14 bases stayed unmatched. This CDR3 comprises 17 residues. Germline CDR1 is SEHNR and CDR2 is FQNEAQ (reference sequence).

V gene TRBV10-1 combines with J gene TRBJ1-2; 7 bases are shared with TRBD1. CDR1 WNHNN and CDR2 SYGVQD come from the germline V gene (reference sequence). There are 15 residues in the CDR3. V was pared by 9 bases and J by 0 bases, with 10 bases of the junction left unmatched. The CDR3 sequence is CASRDRDRTNYGYTF. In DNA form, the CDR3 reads TGCGCCAGTAGAGACCGGGACAGAACTAACTATGGCTACACCTTC.

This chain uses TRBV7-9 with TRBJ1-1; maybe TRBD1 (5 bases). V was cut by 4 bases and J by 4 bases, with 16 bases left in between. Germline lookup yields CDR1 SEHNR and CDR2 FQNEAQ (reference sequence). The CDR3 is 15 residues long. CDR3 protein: CASSSLRAAGTEAFF. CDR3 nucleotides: TGTGCCAGCAGCTCTCTCAGGGCCGCGGGCACTGAAGCTTTCTTT.

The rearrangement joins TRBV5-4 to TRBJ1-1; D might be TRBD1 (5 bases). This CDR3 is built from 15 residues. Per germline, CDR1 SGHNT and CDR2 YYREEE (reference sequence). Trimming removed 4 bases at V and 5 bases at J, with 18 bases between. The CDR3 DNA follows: TGTGCCAGCAGCCAAGGGCTAGGGACGGGTACTGAAGCTTTCTTT. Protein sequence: CASSQGLGTGTEAFF.